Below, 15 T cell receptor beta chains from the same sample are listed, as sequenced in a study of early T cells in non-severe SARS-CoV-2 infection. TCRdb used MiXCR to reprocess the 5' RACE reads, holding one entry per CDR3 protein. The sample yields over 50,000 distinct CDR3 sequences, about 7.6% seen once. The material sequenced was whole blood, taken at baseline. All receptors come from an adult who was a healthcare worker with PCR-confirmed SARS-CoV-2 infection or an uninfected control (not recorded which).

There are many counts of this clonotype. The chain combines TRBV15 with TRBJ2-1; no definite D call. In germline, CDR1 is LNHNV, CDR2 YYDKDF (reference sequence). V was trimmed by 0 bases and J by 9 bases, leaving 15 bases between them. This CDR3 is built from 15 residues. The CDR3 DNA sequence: TGTGCCACCAGCAGAGATGATAAAGGTTCTACTGAGCAGTTCTTC. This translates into CATSRDDKGSTEQFF.

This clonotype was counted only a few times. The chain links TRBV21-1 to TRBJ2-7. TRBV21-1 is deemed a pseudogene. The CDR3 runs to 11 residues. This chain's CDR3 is CASSPTWEQYF. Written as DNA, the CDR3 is TGTGCCAGCAGCCCAACCTGGGAGCAGTACTTC.

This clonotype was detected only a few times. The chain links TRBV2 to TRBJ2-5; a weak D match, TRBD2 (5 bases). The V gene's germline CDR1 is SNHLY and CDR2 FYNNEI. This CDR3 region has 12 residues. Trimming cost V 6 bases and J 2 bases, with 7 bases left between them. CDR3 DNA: TGTGCCAGCAGGCCGGGGCAAGAGACCCAGTACTTC. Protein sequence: CASRPGQETQYF.

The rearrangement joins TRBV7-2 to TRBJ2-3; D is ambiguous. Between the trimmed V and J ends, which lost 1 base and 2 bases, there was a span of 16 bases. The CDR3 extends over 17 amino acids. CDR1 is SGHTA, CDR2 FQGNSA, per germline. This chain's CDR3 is CASSLGAFSRTTDTQYF. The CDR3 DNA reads TGTGCCAGCAGCTTAGGGGCATTCAGTAGAACCACAGATACGCAGTATTTT.

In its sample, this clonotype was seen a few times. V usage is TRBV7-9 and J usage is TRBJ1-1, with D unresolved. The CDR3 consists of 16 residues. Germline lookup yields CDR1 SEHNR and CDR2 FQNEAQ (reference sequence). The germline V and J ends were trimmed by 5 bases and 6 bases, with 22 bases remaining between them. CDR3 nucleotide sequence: TGTGCCAGCAGCCATTACCCCCCGAGTTCTAACCCTGAAGCTTTCTTT. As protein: CASSHYPPSSNPEAFF.

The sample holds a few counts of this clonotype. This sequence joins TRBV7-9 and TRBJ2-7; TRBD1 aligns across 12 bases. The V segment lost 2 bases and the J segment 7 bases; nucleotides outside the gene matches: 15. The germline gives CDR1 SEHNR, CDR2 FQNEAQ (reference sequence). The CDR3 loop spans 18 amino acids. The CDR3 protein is CASSLIGAAGQGAKEQYF. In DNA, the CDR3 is TGTGCCAGCAGCTTAATTGGGGCCGCGGGACAGGGGGCGAAAGAGCAGTACTTC.

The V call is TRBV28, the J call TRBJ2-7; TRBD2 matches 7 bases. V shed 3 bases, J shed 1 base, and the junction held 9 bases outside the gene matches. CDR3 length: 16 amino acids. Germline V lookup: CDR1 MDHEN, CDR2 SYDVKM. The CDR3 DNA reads TGTGCCAGCAGTTTTGCTCGAGCGGGAAATTCCTACGAGCAGTACTTC. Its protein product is CASSFARAGNSYEQYF.

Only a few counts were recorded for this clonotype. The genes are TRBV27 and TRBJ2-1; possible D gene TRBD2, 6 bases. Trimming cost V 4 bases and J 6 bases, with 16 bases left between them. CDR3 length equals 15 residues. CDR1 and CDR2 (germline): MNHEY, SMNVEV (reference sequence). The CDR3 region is CASSSLPVGGNEQFF. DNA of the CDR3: TGTGCCAGCAGTTCTCTGCCGGTCGGGGGCAATGAGCAGTTCTTC.

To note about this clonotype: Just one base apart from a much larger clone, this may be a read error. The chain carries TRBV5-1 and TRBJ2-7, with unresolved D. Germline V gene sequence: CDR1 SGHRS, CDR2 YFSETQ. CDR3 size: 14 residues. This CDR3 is CASSLATASCEQYF. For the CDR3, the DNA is TGCGCCAGCAGCTTGGCCACCGCCTCCTGCGAGCAGTACTTC.

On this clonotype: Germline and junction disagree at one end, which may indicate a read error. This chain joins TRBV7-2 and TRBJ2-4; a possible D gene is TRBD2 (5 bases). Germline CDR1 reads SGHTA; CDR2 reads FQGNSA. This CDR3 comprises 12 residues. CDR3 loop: CASNLARDIQYF. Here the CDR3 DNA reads TGTGCCAGCAACTTAGCGCGGGACATTCAGTACTTC.

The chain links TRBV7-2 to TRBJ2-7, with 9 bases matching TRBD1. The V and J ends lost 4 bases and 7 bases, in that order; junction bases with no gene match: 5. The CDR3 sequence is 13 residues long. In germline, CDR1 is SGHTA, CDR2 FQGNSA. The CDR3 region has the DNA TGTGCCAGCAGCTCCGGGACAGGGCGAGAGCAGTACTTC. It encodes CASSSGTGREQYF.

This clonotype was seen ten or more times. This CDR3 reads CASSSGGGGNSPLHF. For the CDR3, the DNA is TGTGCCAGCAGCTCGGGAGGCGGGGGGAATTCACCCCTCCACTTT. This rearrangement joins TRBV3-1 to TRBJ1-6, with a possible D match to TRBD1 (5 bases). With 5 bases removed from V and 7 bases from J, the gap between germline ends came to 15 bases. Germline V gene data show CDR1 as LGHDT and CDR2 as YNNKEL (reference sequence). CDR3 length: 15 residues.

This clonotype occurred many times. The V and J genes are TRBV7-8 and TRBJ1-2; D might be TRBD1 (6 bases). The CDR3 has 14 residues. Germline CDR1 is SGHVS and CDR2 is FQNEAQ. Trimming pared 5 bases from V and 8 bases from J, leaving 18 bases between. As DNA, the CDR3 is TGTGCCAGCAGCGACCAGGGGATAGCGCGCGGCTACACCTTC. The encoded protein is CASSDQGIARGYTF.

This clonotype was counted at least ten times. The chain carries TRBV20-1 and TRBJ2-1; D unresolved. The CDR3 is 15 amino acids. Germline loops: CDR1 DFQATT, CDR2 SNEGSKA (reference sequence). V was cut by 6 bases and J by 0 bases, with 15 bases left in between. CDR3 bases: TGCAGTGCACACCCGCCCTGGGGCTCCTACAATGAGCAGTTCTTC. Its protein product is CSAHPPWGSYNEQFF.

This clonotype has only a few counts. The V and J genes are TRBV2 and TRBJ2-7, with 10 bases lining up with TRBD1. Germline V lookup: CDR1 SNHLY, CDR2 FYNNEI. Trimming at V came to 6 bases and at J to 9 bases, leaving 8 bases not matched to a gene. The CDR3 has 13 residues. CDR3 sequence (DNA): TGTGCCAGCAGCCCGGGGACAGGGGCCTGGCAGTACTTC. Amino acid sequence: CASSPGTGAWQYF.